Reported below is one T cell receptor (beta chain). The antigen is unknown. Libraries were prepared by immunoSEQ multiplex PCR; TCRdb keeps only in-frame clonotypes and omits some of them. The sample lists approximately 59,000 clones, roughly 77% occurring once. This entry comes from a study of OX40 agonist ivuxolimab in advanced cancers. About the research overall: Patients got intravenous ivuxolimab at 0.01 to 10 mg/kg every 2 weeks. Partial responses, seen in three patients, involved one hepatocellular carcinoma and two cutaneous melanomas. Study results and caveats: In the 0.1 to 3.0 mg/kg range, CD4+ and CD8+ blood T cells had expanded clonally by week 6. It was also the case that some nonresponders had low normalized T-cell clonal expansion.

J gave up 4 bases and V 4 bases, and 6 bases lay outside the gene matches. Per the germline V gene, CDR1 is SGHRS and CDR2 is YFSETQ. This CDR3 contains 15 residues. This specimen was CD4+ or CD8+ T cells sorted from blood, taken in a trial of the OX40 agonist ivuxolimab. The chain combines TRBV5-1 with TRBJ2-1, with 9 bases identical to TRBD1. The receptor was derived from an adult with an advanced solid tumor such as melanoma, head and neck, liver or kidney cancer. The CDR3 DNA follows: TGCGCCAGCAGCGAATCCGGGACAGGGTACAATGAGCAGTTCTTC. The encoded protein is CASSESGTGYNEQFF.